The rows below give T cell receptor beta chains drawn from one sample of a study of CD8 T cells in ankylosing spondylitis. TCRdb used MiXCR to reprocess the 5' RACE reads, holding one entry per CDR3 protein. The sample has 300,000 to 350,000 distinct CDR3 sequences; 20% are singletons. The sample comprised blood, either unsorted or a sorted T cell fraction (not recorded which). The source of these receptors is a female donor with ankylosing spondylitis or in good health (not recorded which). Both conserved end residues are part of each CDR3. Fields, in order: V gene, J gene, D gene, clone size, CDR3 protein, CDR3 DNA. A D gene is named only where the DNA matches it firmly. Clone size appears in some rows only: once, few, many, or a class for an expanded clone.

TRBV5-1	TRBJ1-5	.	many	CASSLQGNQPQHF	TGCGCCAGCAGCTTACAGGGCAATCAGCCCCAGCATTTT
TRBV3-1	TRBJ2-3	.	.	CASSQGAGPTDTQYF	TGTGCCAGCAGCCAAGGGGCGGGGCCCACAGATACGCAGTATTTT
TRBV20-1	TRBJ2-1	.	.	CSGRKGTGDNEQFF	TGCAGTGGGCGGAAGGGGACCGGCGACAATGAGCAGTTCTTC
TRBV21-1	TRBJ2-3	.	.	CASSKGGRSGRGPTDTQYF	TGTGCCAGCAGCAAAGGGGGACGGAGCGGGAGGGGTCCCACAGATACGCAGTATTTT
TRBV4-3	TRBJ1-2	.	many	CASRGGAYGYTF	TGCGCCAGCAGGGGGGGTGCCTATGGCTACACCTTC
TRBV5-1	TRBJ2-3	.	.	CASSLAGSADTQYF	TGCGCCAGCAGCTTGGCCGGATCAGCGGATACGCAGTATTTT
TRBV29-1	TRBJ2-1	TRBD2	many	CSVGGLAGRGEQFF	TGCAGCGTGGGTGGGCTAGCGGGTCGTGGTGAGCAGTTCTTC
TRBV12-5	TRBJ2-1	TRBD2	.	CASGLVIAGGPGNEQFF	TGTGCTAGTGGTTTGGTCATAGCGGGAGGGCCGGGGAATGAGCAGTTCTTC
TRBV29-1	TRBJ1-2	.	few	CSVGAVPSNYGYTF	TGCAGCGTTGGCGCAGTCCCGTCTAACTATGGCTACACCTTC
TRBV30	TRBJ2-5	.	few	CAWSVEGGETQYF	TGTGCCTGGAGTGTCGAGGGTGGGGAGACCCAGTACTTC
TRBV20-1	TRBJ2-1	.	many	CSASATEEIGNEQFF	TGCAGTGCTAGTGCTACAGAGGAAATCGGGAATGAGCAGTTCTTC